The 19 T cell receptor beta chains presented below share a single source sample, sequenced in a study of T cells after yellow fever vaccination. TCRdb re-called the 5' RACE reads through MiXCR, storing one row per CDR3 protein. The sample consists of approximately 580,000 distinct CDR3 sequences, around 17% of them appearing once. Sequenced material: PBMCs, taken around 5 days after the first yellow fever vaccination. Receptors originate from a man younger than 30 who received the YFV17D yellow fever vaccine.

This clonotype was recorded a few times. The CDR3 DNA reads as TGCGCCAGCAGCTTGGGTGTTGACAGGAACACCGGGGAGCTGTTTTTT. Protein sequence: CASSLGVDRNTGELFF. This chain joins TRBV5-1 and TRBJ2-2, with a weak D call TRBD1 (5 bases). The CDR3 consists of 16 residues. V shed 0 bases and J shed 1 base, with 10 bases lying between them. Germline V gives CDR1 SGHRS, CDR2 YFSETQ.

CDR3 coding DNA: TGTGCCAGCAGCAGCGAATCCTTCTCCGGCTACACCTTC. Translated, it gives CASSSESFSGYTF. The gene calls are TRBV13 and TRBJ1-2, with unresolved D. This CDR3 has 13 residues. Per the germline V gene, CDR1 is PRHDT and CDR2 is FYEKMQ (reference sequence). V lost 5 bases to trimming and J lost 8 bases, with 15 bases between them. Combining the CDR3 with reference TRBV13 and TRBJ1-2 gives the whole variable domain AAGVIQSPRHLIKEKRETATLKCYPIPRHDTVYWYQQGPGQDPQFLISFYEKMQSDKGSIPDRFSAQQFSDYHSELNMSSLELGDSALYFCASSSESFSGYTFGSGTRLTVV.

V usage is TRBV15 and J usage is TRBJ2-7, with 7 bases that match TRBD1. This CDR3 is 15 amino acids long. Germline CDR1 reads LNHNV; CDR2 reads YYDKDF (reference sequence). The trim removed 5 bases at V and 0 bases at J, leaving 7 bases unmatched. The CDR3 protein is CATSDPRTGSYEQYV. CDR3 bases: TGTGCCACCAGCGACCCCCGGACAGGCTCCTACGAGCAGTACGTC.

The genes are TRBV6-1 and TRBJ1-1; D is uncertain. CDR3 size: 14 residues. Germline CDR1 is MNHNS and CDR2 is SASEGT. V lost 6 bases to trimming and J lost 6 bases, with 17 bases between them. Here the CDR3 DNA reads TGTGCCAGCAGCGCCAGGTCGATGATCGCTGAAGCTTTCTTT. This translates into CASSARSMIAEAFF.

This clonotype was detected many times. The chain recombines TRBV11-2 with TRBJ2-1; 8 bases align to TRBD2. Trimming took 3 bases from V and 5 from J; bases not matched to a gene: 6. CDR3 length: 15 residues. CDR1 is SGHAT and CDR2 is FQNNGV in the germline V gene. The CDR3 coding sequence is TGTGCCAGCAGCTTCATGATAGCGGGGAACAATGAGCAGTTCTTC. Amino acids: CASSFMIAGNNEQFF.

V is TRBV7-2 and J is TRBJ2-3; 8 nucleotides match TRBD2. Looked up from germline, CDR1 is SGHTA and CDR2 is FQGNSA. The CDR3 is 15 residues long. Trimming at V came to 6 bases and at J to 0 bases, leaving 5 bases not matched to a gene. CDR3 region: CASSPSGPSTDTQYF. In nucleotides, the CDR3 is TGTGCCAGCAGTCCTAGCGGGCCTAGCACAGATACGCAGTATTTT.

The sample holds a few counts of this clonotype. The chain has TRBV4-1 and TRBJ2-6, with D uncertain. CDR3 length equals 15 residues. Germline CDR1 MGHRA, CDR2 YSYEKL. Trimming took 1 base from V and 3 from J, leaving 7 bases between them. In DNA, the CDR3 is TGCGCCAGCAGCCAAGCCGGCGGTGGGGCCAACGTCCTGACTTTC. Amino acid sequence: CASSQAGGGANVLTF.

This clonotype has a handful of counts. The chain recombines TRBV12-3 or TRBV12-4 with TRBJ1-1, with D unclear. V gave up 4 bases and J gave up 0 bases, with 15 bases separating them. The CDR3 totals 16 residues. The CDR3 sequence: CASSSFRRSLNTEAFF. DNA of the CDR3: TGTGCCAGCAGTTCCTTCCGAAGGAGCTTGAACACTGAAGCTTTCTTT.

CDR3 DNA: TGTGCCAGCAGCCAAGAGGGTGCAAAAGAGACCCAGTACTTC. It codes for CASSQEGAKETQYF. The V and J genes are TRBV3-1 and TRBJ2-5; no clear D gene. V shed 0 bases and J shed 3 bases, with 8 bases lying between them. The CDR3 has 14 residues. The V gene's germline CDR1 is LGHDT and CDR2 YNNKEL (reference sequence).

At least ten counts were recorded for this clonotype. The gene calls are TRBV4-2 and TRBJ1-4, with TRBD1 identical over 11 bases. With 1 base clipped from V and 7 bases from J, the junction kept 8 bases outside the gene matches. CDR3 length: 17 amino acids. Germline V gene lookup returns CDR1 LGHNA and CDR2 YNFKEQ. The CDR3 coding sequence is TGTGCCAGCAGCCAAGGAGGCCCCGGGACAGGGGGTGAAAAACTGTTTTTT. It codes for CASSQGGPGTGGEKLFF.

This clonotype was seen at least ten times. The chain has TRBV4-1 and TRBJ2-2, with D uncertain. Germline-derived CDR1 and CDR2 are MGHRA and YSYEKL. V was clipped by 6 bases and J by 1 base, with 6 bases between them. This CDR3 has 13 residues. This CDR3 reads CASRTENTGELFF. The CDR3 nucleotides read TGCGCCAGCAGGACGGAGAACACCGGGGAGCTGTTTTTT.

The chain carries TRBV7-2 and TRBJ1-2; D may be TRBD1 (6 bases). The CDR3 is made up of 11 amino acids. V was trimmed by 3 bases and J by 14 bases, leaving 13 bases between them. Germline V gene data show CDR1 as SGHTA and CDR2 as FQGNSA. CDR3 protein: CASSFRGARTF. The CDR3 region has the DNA TGTGCCAGCAGCTTTCGGGGGGCGCGTACCTTC.

This clonotype appeared many times. The rearrangement uses TRBV5-8 and TRBJ2-7, with D possibly being TRBD2 (6 bases). V lost 1 base to trimming and J lost 6 bases, with 17 bases between them. Germline lookup yields CDR1 SGHTS and CDR2 YDEGEE. The CDR3 is 15 amino acids. CDR3 in DNA: TGTGCCAGCAGCTTGTGGGGGGACCCCAGGGCCGAGCAGTACTTC. It codes for CASSLWGDPRAEQYF.

There are many counts of this clonotype. V and J are TRBV19 and TRBJ1-1; D is ambiguous. V was trimmed by 1 base and J by 0 bases, leaving 3 bases between them. Germline-derived CDR1 and CDR2 are LNHDA and SQIVND (reference sequence). The CDR3 extends over 13 amino acids. The CDR3: CASSIAVNTEAFF. The CDR3 bases are TGTGCCAGTAGTATAGCGGTGAACACTGAAGCTTTCTTT.

V usage is TRBV7-2 and J usage is TRBJ2-1, with 9 bases that match TRBD2. Germline V lookup: CDR1 SGHTA, CDR2 FQGNSA. The CDR3 consists of 16 residues. Trimming took 3 bases from V and 4 from J; bases not matched to a gene: 7. The CDR3 is CASSLVGAGGYNEQFF. As DNA, the CDR3 is TGTGCCAGCAGCTTGGTGGGAGCGGGGGGATACAATGAGCAGTTCTTC.

This clonotype was seen a handful of times. The chain uses TRBV2 and TRBJ2-5, with D perhaps matching TRBD2 (5 bases). The V and J ends lost 8 bases and 1 base respectively, with 14 bases between them. This CDR3 is 14 amino acids long. Per germline, CDR1 SNHLY and CDR2 FYNNEI. The CDR3 DNA sequence: TGTGCCAGCGGAGGCTGGACTGGCCAAGAGACCCAGTACTTC. As protein: CASGGWTGQETQYF.

This clonotype has only a few counts. J is TRBJ2-5 and V is TRBV19; D is uncertain. The V end lost 6 bases, the J end lost 5 bases, and 13 bases lay between the germline ends. This CDR3 is 13 amino acids long. From germline, CDR1 is LNHDA and CDR2 SQIVND (reference sequence). The chain's CDR3 is CASSEQRSETQYF. CDR3 in DNA: TGTGCCAGTAGCGAACAAAGATCGGAGACCCAGTACTTC.

The sample holds a few counts of this clonotype. This CDR3 is CSAISGTGDNEQYF. Written as DNA, the CDR3 is TGCAGCGCCATCTCCGGGACAGGGGATAACGAGCAGTACTTC. The genes are TRBV29-1 and TRBJ2-7; 10 bases are shared with TRBD1. Germline V gives CDR1 SQVTM, CDR2 ANQGSEA. With 7 bases clipped from V and 5 bases from J, the junction kept 11 bases outside the gene matches. The CDR3 is 14 residues long.

The chain employs TRBV4-1 and TRBJ2-5; 7 nucleotides line up with TRBD1. Trimming cost V 5 bases and J 5 bases; bases outside gene matches: 8. This CDR3 region has 14 residues. Germline CDR1 reads MGHRA; CDR2 reads YSYEKL. The CDR3 DNA is TGCGCCAGCAGCTCACTAACCAGGGGGGAGACCCAGTACTTC. It yields the protein CASSSLTRGETQYF.